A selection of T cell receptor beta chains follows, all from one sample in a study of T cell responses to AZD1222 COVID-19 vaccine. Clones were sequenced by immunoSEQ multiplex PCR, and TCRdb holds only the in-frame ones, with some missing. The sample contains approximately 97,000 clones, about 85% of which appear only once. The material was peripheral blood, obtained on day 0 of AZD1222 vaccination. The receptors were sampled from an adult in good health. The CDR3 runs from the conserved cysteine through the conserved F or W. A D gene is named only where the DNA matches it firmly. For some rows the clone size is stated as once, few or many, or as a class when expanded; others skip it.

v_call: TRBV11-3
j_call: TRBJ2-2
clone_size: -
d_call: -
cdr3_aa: CASSLDERTGELFF
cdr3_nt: TGTGCCAGCAGCTTAGATGAACGGACCGGGGAGCTGTTTTTT

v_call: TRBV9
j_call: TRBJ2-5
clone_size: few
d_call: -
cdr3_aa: CASSVDGETQETQYF
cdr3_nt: TGTGCCAGCAGCGTAGACGGAGAGACCCAAGAGACCCAGTACTTC

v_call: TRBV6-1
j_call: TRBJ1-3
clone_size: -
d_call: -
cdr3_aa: CASSDEAGNTIYF
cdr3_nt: TGTGCCAGCAGTGACGAGGCTGGAAACACCATATATTTT

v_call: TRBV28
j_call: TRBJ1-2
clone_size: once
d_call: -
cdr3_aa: CASSLFETRTVKNYGYTF
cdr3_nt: TGTGCCAGCAGTTTATTCGAAACCCGGACAGTAAAGAACTATGGCTACACCTTC

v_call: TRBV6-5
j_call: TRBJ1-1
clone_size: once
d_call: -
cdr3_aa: CASSSGHFEAFF
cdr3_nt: TGTGCCAGCAGTTCCGGGCACTTTGAAGCTTTCTTT

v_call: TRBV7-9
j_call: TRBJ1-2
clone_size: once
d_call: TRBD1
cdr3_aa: CASSSGDREANYGYTF
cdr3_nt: TGTGCCAGCAGCTCCGGGGACAGGGAAGCTAACTATGGCTACACCTTC

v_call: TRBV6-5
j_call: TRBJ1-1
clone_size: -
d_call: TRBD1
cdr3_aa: CASMNRGMNTEAFF
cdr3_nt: TGTGCCAGCATGAACAGGGGTATGAACACTGAAGCTTTCTTT

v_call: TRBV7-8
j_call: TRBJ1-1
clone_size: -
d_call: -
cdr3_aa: CASSRSNTEAFF
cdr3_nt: TGTGCCAGCAGCCGATCTAACACTGAAGCTTTCTTT

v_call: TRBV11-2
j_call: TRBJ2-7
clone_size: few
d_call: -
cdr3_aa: CASGRGSEQYF
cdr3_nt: TGTGCCAGCGGAAGGGGGAGCGAGCAGTACTTC

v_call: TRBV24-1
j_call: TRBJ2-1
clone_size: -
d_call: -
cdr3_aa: CATSGGPEYNEQFF
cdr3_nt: TGTGCCACCAGTGGGGGGCCGGAATACAATGAGCAGTTCTTC

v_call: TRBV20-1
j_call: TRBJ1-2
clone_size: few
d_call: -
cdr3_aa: CSASGDGYTF
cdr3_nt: TGCAGTGCTAGTGGGGACGGCTACACCTTC

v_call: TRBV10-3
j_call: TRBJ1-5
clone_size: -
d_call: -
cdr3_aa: CAISDGPSNQPQHF
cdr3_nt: TGTGCCATCAGTGACGGTCCTAGCAATCAGCCCCAGCATTTT

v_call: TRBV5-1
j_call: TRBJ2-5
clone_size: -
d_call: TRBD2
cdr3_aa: CASSPGAGSPETQYF
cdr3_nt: TGCGCCAGCAGCCCCGGAGCGGGGAGTCCGGAGACCCAGTACTTC

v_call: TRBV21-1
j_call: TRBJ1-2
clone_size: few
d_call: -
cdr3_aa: CASSDPCQAALYGYTF
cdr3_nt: TGTGCCAGCAGCGACCCGTGTCAGGCGGCCCTCTATGGCTACACCTTC

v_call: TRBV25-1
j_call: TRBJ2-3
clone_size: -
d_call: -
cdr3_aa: CASSESDSPSTDTQYF
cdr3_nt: TGTGCCAGCAGTGAAAGCGACTCTCCTAGCACAGATACGCAGTATTTT

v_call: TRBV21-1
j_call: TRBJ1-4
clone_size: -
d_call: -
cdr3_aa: CASSKSPGTDEKLFF
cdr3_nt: TGTGCCAGCAGCAAATCCCCCGGGACAGATGAAAAACTGTTTTTT

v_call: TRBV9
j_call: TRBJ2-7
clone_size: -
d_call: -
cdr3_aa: CASSVDLRAGLLYEQYF
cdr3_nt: TGTGCCAGCAGCGTAGACCTGAGAGCAGGCCTACTCTACGAGCAGTACTTC